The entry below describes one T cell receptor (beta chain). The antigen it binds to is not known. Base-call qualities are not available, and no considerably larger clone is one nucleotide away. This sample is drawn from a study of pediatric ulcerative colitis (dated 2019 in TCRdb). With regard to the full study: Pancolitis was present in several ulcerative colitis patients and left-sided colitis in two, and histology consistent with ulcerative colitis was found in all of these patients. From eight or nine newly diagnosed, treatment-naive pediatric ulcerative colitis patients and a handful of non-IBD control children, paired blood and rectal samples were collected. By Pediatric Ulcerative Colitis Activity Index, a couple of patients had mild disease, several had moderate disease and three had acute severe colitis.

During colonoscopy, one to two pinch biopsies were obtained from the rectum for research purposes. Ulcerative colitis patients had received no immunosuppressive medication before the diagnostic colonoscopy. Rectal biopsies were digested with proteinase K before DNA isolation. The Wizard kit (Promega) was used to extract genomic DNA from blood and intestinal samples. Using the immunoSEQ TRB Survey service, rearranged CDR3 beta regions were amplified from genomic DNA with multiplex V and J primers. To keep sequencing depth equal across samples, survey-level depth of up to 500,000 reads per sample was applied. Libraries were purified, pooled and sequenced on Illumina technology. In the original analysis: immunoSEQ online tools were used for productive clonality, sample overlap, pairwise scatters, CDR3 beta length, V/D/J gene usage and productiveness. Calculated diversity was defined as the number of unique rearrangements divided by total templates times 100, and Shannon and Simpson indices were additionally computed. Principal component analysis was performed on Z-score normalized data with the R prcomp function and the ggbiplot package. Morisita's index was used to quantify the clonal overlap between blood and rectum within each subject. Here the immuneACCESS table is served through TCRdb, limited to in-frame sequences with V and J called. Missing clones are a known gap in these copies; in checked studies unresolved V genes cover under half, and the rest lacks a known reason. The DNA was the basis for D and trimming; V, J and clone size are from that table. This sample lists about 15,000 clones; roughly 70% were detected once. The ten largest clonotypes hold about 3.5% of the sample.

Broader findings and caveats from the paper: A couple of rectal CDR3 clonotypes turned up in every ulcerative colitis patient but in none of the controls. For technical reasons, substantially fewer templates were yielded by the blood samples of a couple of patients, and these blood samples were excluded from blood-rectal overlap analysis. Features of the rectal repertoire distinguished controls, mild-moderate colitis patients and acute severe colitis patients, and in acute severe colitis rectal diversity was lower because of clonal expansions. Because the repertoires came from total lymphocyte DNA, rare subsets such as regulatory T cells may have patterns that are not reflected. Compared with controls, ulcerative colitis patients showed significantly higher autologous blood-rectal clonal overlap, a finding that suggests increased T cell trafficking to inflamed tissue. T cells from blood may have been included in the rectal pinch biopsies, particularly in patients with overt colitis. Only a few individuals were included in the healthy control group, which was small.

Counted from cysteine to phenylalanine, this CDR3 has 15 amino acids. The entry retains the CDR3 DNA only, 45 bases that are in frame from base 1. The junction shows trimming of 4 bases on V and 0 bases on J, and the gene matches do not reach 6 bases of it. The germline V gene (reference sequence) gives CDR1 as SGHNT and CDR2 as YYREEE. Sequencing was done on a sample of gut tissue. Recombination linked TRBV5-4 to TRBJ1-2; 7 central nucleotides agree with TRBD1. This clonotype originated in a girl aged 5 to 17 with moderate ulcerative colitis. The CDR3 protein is CASSPGGTANYGYTF. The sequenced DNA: TGTGCCAGCAGCCCGGGGGGGACAGCTAACTATGGCTACACCTTC.